Listed here are 23 T cell receptor beta chains from one sample, sequenced in a study of PD-1 blockade in classical Hodgkin lymphoma. Time point described: cycle 4 day 1 (C4D1), after 5 to 7 weeks of nivolumab. No patient escaped relapse after autologous stem cell transplantation, and brentuximab vedotin exposure varied. This table comes from immunoSEQ multiplex PCR, and its TCRdb copy is limited to in-frame clones, with some not included. The sample holds some 95,000 clones, less than 95% seen once. Material: peripheral blood mononuclear cells (PBMCs), obtained before the fourth cycle of nivolumab. All receptors come from a human donor with classical Hodgkin lymphoma.

The chain employs TRBV30 and TRBJ1-5; TRBD1 aligns across 8 bases. The CDR3 totals 13 residues. Looked up from germline, CDR1 is GTSNPN and CDR2 is SVGIG (reference sequence). The V segment lost 4 bases and the J segment 2 bases; nucleotides outside the gene matches: 1. The CDR3 spells CAWTGQGNQPQHF. The CDR3 bases are TGTGCCTGGACGGGACAGGGCAATCAGCCCCAGCATTTT.

This sequence joins TRBV18 and TRBJ2-1; 9 positions match TRBD2. Germline trimming cut 5 bases from V and 7 bases from J; bases unmatched to any gene: 6. The CDR3 has 14 residues. The germline CDR1 and CDR2 sequences are KGHSH and LQKENI. In DNA, the CDR3 is TGTGCCAGCTCAGGGACTAGCTCAGGAAATGAGCAGTTCTTC. Translating it yields CASSGTSSGNEQFF.

This sequence joins TRBV5-4 and TRBJ1-2, with D possibly TRBD1 on 6 matching bases. Germline V gene lookup returns CDR1 SGHNT and CDR2 YYREEE (reference sequence). CDR3 length: 18 amino acids. V was trimmed by 4 bases and J by 5 bases, leaving 27 bases between them. This CDR3 is CASSHETGISRPKYGYTF. The CDR3 DNA sequence: TGTGCCAGCAGCCATGAAACAGGGATTTCGCGTCCGAAATATGGCTACACCTTC.

The V gene is TRBV7-3, the J gene TRBJ1-1, with TRBD1 matching 9 bases. This CDR3 is 15 amino acids long. Per germline, CDR1 SGHTA and CDR2 FQGTGA. With 2 bases clipped from V and 4 bases from J, the junction kept 5 bases outside the gene matches. The CDR3, as DNA: TGTGCCAGCAGCTTAGGGACAGGGATGGGCACTGAAGCTTTCTTT. Translating gives CASSLGTGMGTEAFF.

The chain's CDR3 is CASSVAQGISDTQYF. The DNA for the CDR3 is TGTGCCAGCAGCGTAGCGCAGGGGATATCAGATACGCAGTATTTT. The genes are TRBV9 and TRBJ2-3; maybe TRBD1 (6 bases). This CDR3 contains 15 residues. V lost 0 bases, J lost 4 bases, and 12 bases lay in between. Germline loops: CDR1 SGDLS, CDR2 YYNGEE.

The chain carries TRBV4-1 and TRBJ2-5, with D maybe TRBD2 (5 bases). Deletions cut 0 bases from V and 1 base from J, with 12 bases between. CDR3 length: 16 amino acids. Germline CDR1 MGHRA, CDR2 YSYEKL. CDR3 protein: CASSQDRGLGQETQYF. The CDR3 bases are TGCGCCAGCAGCCAAGACCGAGGGTTGGGCCAAGAGACCCAGTACTTC.

This clone was picked up one time. This rearrangement joins TRBV4-3 to TRBJ1-5; D remains ambiguous. Germline values: CDR1 LGHNA, CDR2 YSLEER. Trimming stripped 4 bases from V and 4 bases from J, with 17 bases between. CDR3 length equals 16 residues. In DNA form, the CDR3 reads TGCGCCAGCAGCCCTATGTTAGGTTATTCAAATCAGCCCCAGCATTTT. It translates to CASSPMLGYSNQPQHF.

The chain recombines TRBV9 with TRBJ1-6; D not resolved. Germline V gene sequence: CDR1 SGDLS, CDR2 YYNGEE. The ends were cut back, 3 bases at V and 4 bases at J, with 14 bases in the middle. The CDR3 has 16 residues. CDR3 sequence (DNA): TGTGCCAGCAGCGCGATAATAGGCGGTTATAATTCACCCCTCCACTTT. This codes for CASSAIIGGYNSPLHF.

The genes are TRBV2 and TRBJ2-7, with D possibly being TRBD1 or TRBD2 (5 bases each). This CDR3 comprises 14 residues. V lost 1 base and J lost 6, with 13 bases in between. The V gene's germline CDR1 is SNHLY and CDR2 FYNNEI. DNA for the CDR3: TGTGCCAGCAGTGAAGACGGGGCCTTCGTCGAGCAGTACTTC. Protein product: CASSEDGAFVEQYF.

The chain has TRBV5-5 and TRBJ2-1; D unresolved. Germline CDR1 and CDR2: SGHKS and YYEKEE (reference sequence). V was cut by 0 bases and J by 6 bases, with 16 bases left in between. The CDR3 sequence is 16 residues long. CDR3 nucleotide sequence: TGTGCCAGCAGCTTGGATTCAGTCCTAGTCTCCAATGAGCAGTTCTTC. It yields the protein CASSLDSVLVSNEQFF.

This chain joins TRBV7-9 and TRBJ1-5, with 9 nucleotides matching TRBD1. Per the germline V gene, CDR1 is SEHNR and CDR2 is FQNEAQ (reference sequence). The V segment lost 5 bases and the J segment 5 bases; nucleotides outside the gene matches: 13. The CDR3 totals 17 residues. Here the CDR3 reads CASSLPGTGNFDQPQHF. The CDR3 DNA follows: TGTGCCAGCAGCCTACCTGGGACAGGGAATTTCGATCAGCCCCAGCATTTT.

The CDR3: CASERRQRETQYF. CDR3 bases: TGTGCCAGCGAACGACGACAGAGGGAGACCCAGTACTTC. V usage is TRBV2 and J usage is TRBJ2-5, with D perhaps matching TRBD1 (5 bases). The V gene's germline CDR1 is SNHLY and CDR2 FYNNEI. Trimming pared 8 bases from V and 5 bases from J, leaving 15 bases between. This CDR3 spans 13 amino acids.

This chain links TRBV30 with TRBJ1-1; 7 bases align to TRBD1. From germline, CDR1 is GTSNPN and CDR2 SVGIG (reference sequence). The CDR3 is 13 residues long. The V and J ends lost 3 bases and 3 bases, in that order; junction bases with no gene match: 4. CDR3 sequence: CAWRYDRDTEAFF. DNA for the CDR3: TGTGCCTGGAGATATGACAGGGACACTGAAGCTTTCTTT.

J is TRBJ2-1 and V is TRBV9, with TRBD2 matching over 10 bases. Germline V gene lookup returns CDR1 SGDLS and CDR2 YYNGEE. This CDR3 comprises 17 residues. The V segment lost 3 bases and the J segment 1 base; nucleotides outside the gene matches: 7. The CDR3 here is CASSAGAGGSSYNEQFF. The CDR3 DNA reads TGTGCCAGCAGCGCAGGAGCGGGGGGGAGTTCCTACAATGAGCAGTTCTTC.

This chain uses TRBV7-9 with TRBJ2-1, with TRBD1 matching 9 bases. With 4 bases clipped from V and 2 bases from J, the junction kept 3 bases outside the gene matches. This CDR3 is built from 15 residues. CDR1 and CDR2 from the germline V gene are SEHNR and FQNEAQ (reference sequence). This chain's CDR3 is CASSSRQGAYNEQFF. CDR3 bases: TGTGCCAGCAGCTCAAGACAGGGGGCCTACAATGAGCAGTTCTTC.

The chain couples TRBV19 to TRBJ2-7, with TRBD2 matching 14 bases. CDR3 length equals 12 residues. Germline V CDR1 and CDR2: LNHDA, SQIVND (reference sequence). The ends lost 8 bases at V and 6 bases at J; junction bases unmatched: 0. The CDR3 protein is CASGLAGGEQYF. In DNA form, the CDR3 reads TGTGCCAGTGGACTAGCGGGGGGCGAGCAGTACTTC.

The chain employs TRBV7-2 and TRBJ2-5, with no clear D. CDR3 size: 14 residues. The V end was cut by 5 bases, the J end by 5 bases, with 15 bases between. Per germline, CDR1 SGHTA and CDR2 FQGNSA. The CDR3 region has the DNA TGTGCCAGCAGCCTATCTTTACCCGGGGAGACCCAGTACTTC. It encodes CASSLSLPGETQYF.

The CDR3 bases are TGTGCCAGCAGACTATCCGGGCAGCCCCAGCATTTT. It yields the protein CASRLSGQPQHF. The chain carries TRBV28 and TRBJ1-5; D is unclear. The CDR3 extends over 12 amino acids. CDR1 is MDHEN, CDR2 SYDVKM, per germline. Trimming cost V 6 bases and J 7 bases, with 10 bases left between them.

V usage is TRBV19 and J usage is TRBJ1-5; unclear D gene. Trimming pared 7 bases from V and 0 bases from J, leaving 13 bases between. CDR1 and CDR2 from the germline V gene are LNHDA and SQIVND (reference sequence). The CDR3 contains 15 residues. The CDR3 is CASTNTGVSNQPQHF. CDR3 DNA sequence: TGTGCCAGTACAAACACCGGGGTTAGCAATCAGCCCCAGCATTTT.

The CDR3 here is CASSDRTGGSNQPQHF. DNA of the CDR3: TGTGCCAGCAGCGACCGGACAGGGGGAAGCAATCAGCCCCAGCATTTT. The chain employs TRBV7-8 and TRBJ1-5, with TRBD1 matching 10 bases. V lost 5 bases and J lost 1; bases outside the gene matches: 5. This CDR3 spans 16 amino acids. Germline loops: CDR1 SGHVS, CDR2 FQNEAQ.

The rearrangement links TRBV6-5 to TRBJ1-2; D not resolved. V shed 0 bases and J shed 0 bases, with 5 bases lying between them. The CDR3 has 14 residues. The germline gives CDR1 MNHEY, CDR2 SVGAGI. The CDR3 coding sequence is TGTGCCAGCAGTTACTCCATGGCTAACTATGGCTACACCTTC. It yields the protein CASSYSMANYGYTF.

This clone was seen only once. The chain couples TRBV4-2 to TRBJ2-7; no reliable D call. CDR3 length: 13 residues. Trimming left V 2 bases short and J 5 bases short, with 10 bases between. Looked up from germline, CDR1 is LGHNA and CDR2 is YNFKEQ. CDR3 sequence: CASSQLQPDEQYF. As DNA, the CDR3 is TGTGCCAGCAGCCAATTACAGCCCGACGAGCAGTACTTC.

The V call is TRBV5-6, the J call TRBJ1-1; 10 nucleotides match TRBD1. The germline V gene encodes CDR1 SGHDT and CDR2 YYEEEE. The CDR3 sequence is 16 residues long. The V gene end was trimmed by 1 base and the J gene end by 3 bases; junction bases not matched to a gene: 6. For the CDR3, the DNA is TGTGCCAGCAGCTTGTCAGACAGGGGGCCCTACACTGAAGCTTTCTTT. Its protein is CASSLSDRGPYTEAFF.